Given below is one T cell receptor (beta chain) in context. Its antigen remains unidentified. Germline V gene lookup returns CDR1 SGHRS and CDR2 YFSETQ. The CDR3 is 15 residues long. Trimming removed 2 bases at V and 3 bases at J, with 9 bases between. The sample is drawn from a study of shared clonotypes between healthy human individuals. Study-level information: Every donor yielded three CD4 naive, three CD4 memory, two CD8 naive and one CD8 memory plate.

General study points: Investigators collected only blood, and repertoires in tissues likely differ.

Measured with immunoSEQ multiplex PCR; TCRdb has only the in-frame clones, and not every one. The sample contains about 2.3 million clones, 85% to 95% of which appear only once. The receptor's source is a man younger than 35 in good health. Some clones in this sample may be carry-over from other donors' samples. Sequencing input: naive CD4+ T cells from PBMCs. Regarding subset: CD45RA+ positively selected. The chain has TRBV5-1 and TRBJ1-6; a possible D gene is TRBD1 (6 bases). Here the CDR3 DNA reads TGCGCCAGCAGCTTCCAGGGGTTCTATAATTCACCCCTCCACTTT. This translates into CASSFQGFYNSPLHF.